This TCR beta chain emerged from a study of T cell responses to AZD1222 COVID-19 vaccine. Study as a whole: The study pooled second doses at about 4 or about 12 weeks. Study-level points and caveats: Of the AZD1222 recipients, only 5 or 6 were seropositive at baseline. Among spike-specific TCRs, nearly half reportedly target unmutated variant regions. Donor demographics were predominantly white British with a female majority; clonal diversity may be underestimated.

Clones were read by immunoSEQ multiplex PCR, and TCRdb kept only the in-frame ones, dropping some. In the table there are around 140,000 clones, approximately 90% of which are singletons. CDR3 length: 18 amino acids. Germline loops: CDR1 MDHEN, CDR2 SYDVKM. The V and J ends lost 5 bases and 5 bases, in that order; junction bases with no gene match: 13. Note on this clone: Its antigen is not known.

V gene TRBV28 combines with J gene TRBJ2-7; 15 nucleotides agree with TRBD2. The clonotype originates from an adult in good health. Sample: peripheral blood, taken on day 0 of AZD1222 vaccination. The CDR3 coding sequence is TGTGCCAGCAGTCCCTCTTTCGGGACTAGCGGGGGGTGGAACGAGCAGTACTTC. Encoded protein: CASSPSFGTSGGWNEQYF. The full variable domain, its missing parts supplied by reference TRBV28 and TRBJ2-7, is DVKVTQSSRYLVKRTGEKVFLECVQDMDHENMFWYRQDPGLGLRLIYFSYDVKMKEKGDIPEGYSVSREKKERFSLILESASTNQTSMYLCASSPSFGTSGGWNEQYFGPGTRLTVT.